Listed below are T cell receptor beta chains from one sample, sequenced in a study of T cells after yellow fever vaccination. In TCRdb, the 5' RACE reads were re-called with MiXCR into one record per CDR3 protein. Of hundreds of thousands of distinct CDR3 sequences listed, over 9% are singletons. Source: PBMCs, taken on the day of the yellow fever booster vaccination. The receptors were sampled from a man younger than 40 who received the YFV17D yellow fever vaccine. Each CDR3 is given with its conserved first and last residue. D genes are given only for firm matches. Size tells how often a clone was seen (once, few, many) or the class of an expanded clone, and some rows leave it out.

D gene | J gene | V gene | clone size | CDR3 protein | CDR3 DNA
- | TRBJ2-7 | TRBV5-5 | - | CASSWRMAGGGSYEQYF | TGTGCCAGCAGCTGGCGAATGGCGGGTGGAGGGTCCTACGAGCAGTACTTC
- | TRBJ2-2 | TRBV20-1 | - | CSARDRGSFGELFF | TGCAGTGCTAGAGATCGCGGTTCTTTCGGGGAGCTGTTTTTT
TRBD2 | TRBJ2-1 | TRBV6-4 | - | CASSKGLAGFNEQFF | TGTGCCAGCAGTAAGGGACTAGCGGGGTTCAATGAGCAGTTCTTC
- | TRBJ2-2 | TRBV7-2 | many | CASNPRGSNTGELFF | TGTGCCAGCAACCCGCGAGGGTCCAACACCGGGGAGCTGTTTTTT
- | TRBJ2-3 | TRBV12-3/TRBV12-4 | - | CALTLQGSTDTQYF | TGTGCCCTTACCCTCCAGGGTAGCACAGATACGCAGTATTTT
- | TRBJ2-5 | TRBV5-5 | - | CASSLGANGVQETQYF | TGTGCCAGCAGCTTGGGGGCAAACGGGGTCCAAGAGACCCAGTACTTC
- | TRBJ2-1 | TRBV29-1 | few | CSVEDGQGSSYNEQFF | TGCAGCGTTGAAGATGGCCAGGGGAGCTCCTACAATGAGCAGTTCTTC
- | TRBJ2-2 | TRBV5-1 | - | CASSSRLVDTGELFF | TGCGCCAGCAGCTCCAGGCTAGTTGACACCGGGGAGCTGTTTTTT
- | TRBJ2-5 | TRBV5-1 | few | CASSLTGSQETQYF | TGCGCCAGCAGCTTGACGGGTTCGCAAGAGACCCAGTACTTC
- | TRBJ2-6 | TRBV15 | few | CATSRTGVAHSGANVLTF | TGTGCCACCAGCAGAACCGGGGTGGCCCACTCTGGGGCCAACGTCCTGACTTTC
- | TRBJ1-6 | TRBV20-1 | few | CSASQGSLFNSPLHF | TGCAGTGCTAGTCAGGGGTCCCTATTTAATTCACCCCTCCACTTT